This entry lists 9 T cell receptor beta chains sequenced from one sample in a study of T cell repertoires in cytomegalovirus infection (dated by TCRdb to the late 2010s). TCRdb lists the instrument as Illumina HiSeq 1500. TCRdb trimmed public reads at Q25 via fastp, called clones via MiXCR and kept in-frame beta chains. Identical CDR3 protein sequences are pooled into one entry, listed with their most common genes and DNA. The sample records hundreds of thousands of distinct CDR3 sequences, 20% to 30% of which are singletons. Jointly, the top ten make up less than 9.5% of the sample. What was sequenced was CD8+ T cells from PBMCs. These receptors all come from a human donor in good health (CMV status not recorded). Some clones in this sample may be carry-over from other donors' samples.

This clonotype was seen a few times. CDR3: CASSLWGVWEQYV. The CDR3 nucleotides are TGTGCCAGCAGTTTGTGGGGGGTCTGGGAGCAGTACGTC. The chain links TRBV28 to TRBJ2-7, with TRBD2 as a possible D gene (6 bases). This CDR3 has 13 amino acids. From germline, CDR1 is MDHEN and CDR2 SYDVKM. Trimming removed 3 bases from V and 7 bases from J, with 13 bases in between.

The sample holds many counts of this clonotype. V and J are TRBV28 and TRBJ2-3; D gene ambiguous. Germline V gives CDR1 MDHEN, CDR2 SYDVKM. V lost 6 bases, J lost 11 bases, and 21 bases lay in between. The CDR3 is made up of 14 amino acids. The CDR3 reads CASRLDTASAEQYF. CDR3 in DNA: TGTGCCAGCAGGTTAGACACCGCGAGTGCGGAGCAGTATTTT.

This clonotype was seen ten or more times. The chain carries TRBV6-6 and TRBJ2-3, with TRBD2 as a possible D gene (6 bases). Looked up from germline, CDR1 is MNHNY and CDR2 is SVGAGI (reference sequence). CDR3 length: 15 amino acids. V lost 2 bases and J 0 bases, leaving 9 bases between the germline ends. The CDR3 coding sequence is TGTGCCAGCAGTTACCTTAGCGGTAGCACAGATACGCAGTATTTT. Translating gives CASSYLSGSTDTQYF.

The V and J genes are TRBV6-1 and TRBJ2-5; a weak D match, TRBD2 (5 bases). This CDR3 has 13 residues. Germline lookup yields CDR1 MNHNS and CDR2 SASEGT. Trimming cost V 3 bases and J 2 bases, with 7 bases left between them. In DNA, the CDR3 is TGTGCCAGCAGTGACGGGATTCAAGAGACCCAGTACTTC. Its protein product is CASSDGIQETQYF.

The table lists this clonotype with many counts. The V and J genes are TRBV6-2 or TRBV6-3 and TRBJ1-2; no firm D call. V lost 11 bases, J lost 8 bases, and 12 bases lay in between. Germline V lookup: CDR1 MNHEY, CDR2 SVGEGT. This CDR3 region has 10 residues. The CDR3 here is CAGFLGGYTF. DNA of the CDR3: TGTGCCGGATTTCTCGGGGGCTACACCTTC.

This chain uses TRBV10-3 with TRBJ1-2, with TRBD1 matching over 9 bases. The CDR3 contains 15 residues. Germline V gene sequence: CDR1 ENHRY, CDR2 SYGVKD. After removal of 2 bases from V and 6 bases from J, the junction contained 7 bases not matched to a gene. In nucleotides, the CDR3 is TGTGCCATCAGTGAGACGGGACAGGGTTTACATGGCTACACCTTC. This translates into CAISETGQGLHGYTF.

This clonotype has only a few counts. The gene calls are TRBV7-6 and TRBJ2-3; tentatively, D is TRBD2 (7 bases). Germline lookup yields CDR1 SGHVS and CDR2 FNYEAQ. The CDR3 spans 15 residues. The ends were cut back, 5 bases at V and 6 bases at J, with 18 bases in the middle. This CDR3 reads CASSPLGGAGDTQYF. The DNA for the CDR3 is TGTGCCAGCAGCCCCTTGGGGGGGGCCGGGGATACGCAGTATTTT. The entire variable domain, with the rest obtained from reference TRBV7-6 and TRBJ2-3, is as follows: GAGVSQSPRYKVTKRGQDVALRCDPISGHVSLYWYRQALGQGPEFLTYFNYEAQQDKSGLPNDRFSAERPEGSISTLTIQRTEQRDSAMYRCASSPLGGAGDTQYFGPGTRLTVL.

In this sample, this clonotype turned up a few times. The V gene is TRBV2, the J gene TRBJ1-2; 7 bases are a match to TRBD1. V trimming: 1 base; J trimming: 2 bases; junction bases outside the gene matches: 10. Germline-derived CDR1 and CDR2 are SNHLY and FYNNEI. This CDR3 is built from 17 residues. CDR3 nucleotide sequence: TGTGCCAGCAGTGAAGAGACACAGGGGTTCTTAAACTATGGCTACACCTTC. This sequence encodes CASSEETQGFLNYGYTF. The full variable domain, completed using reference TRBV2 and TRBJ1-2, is EPEVTQTPSHQVTQMGQEVILRCVPISNHLYFYWYRQILGQKVEFLVSFYNNEISEKSEIFDDQFSVERPDGSNFTLKIRSTKLEDSAMYFCASSEETQGFLNYGYTFGSGTRLTVV.

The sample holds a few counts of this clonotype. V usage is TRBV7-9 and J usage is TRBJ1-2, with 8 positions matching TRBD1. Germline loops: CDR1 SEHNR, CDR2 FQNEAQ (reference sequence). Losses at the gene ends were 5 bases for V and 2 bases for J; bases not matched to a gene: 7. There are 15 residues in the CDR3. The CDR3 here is CASSAGTGDNYGYTF. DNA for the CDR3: TGTGCCAGCAGCGCAGGGACAGGCGACAACTATGGCTACACCTTC.